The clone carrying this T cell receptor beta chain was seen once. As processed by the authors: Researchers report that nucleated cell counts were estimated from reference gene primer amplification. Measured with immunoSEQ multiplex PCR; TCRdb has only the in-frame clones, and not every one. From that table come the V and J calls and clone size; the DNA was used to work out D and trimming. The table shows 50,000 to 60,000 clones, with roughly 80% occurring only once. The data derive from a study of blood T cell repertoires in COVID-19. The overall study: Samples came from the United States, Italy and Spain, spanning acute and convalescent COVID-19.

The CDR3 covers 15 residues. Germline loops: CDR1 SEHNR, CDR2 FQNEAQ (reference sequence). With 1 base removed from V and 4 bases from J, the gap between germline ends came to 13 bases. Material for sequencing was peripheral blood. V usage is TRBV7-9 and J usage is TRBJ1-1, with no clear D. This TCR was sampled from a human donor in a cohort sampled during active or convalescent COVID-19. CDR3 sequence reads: CASSLGQVVGTEAFF. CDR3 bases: TGTGCCAGCAGCTTAGGGCAGGTGGTGGGCACTGAAGCTTTCTTT.